Following are 14 T cell receptor beta chains from one sample sequenced in a study of early T cells in non-severe SARS-CoV-2 infection. Using its own MiXCR run on the 5' RACE reads, TCRdb lists one record per CDR3 protein. The sample holds tens of thousands of distinct CDR3 sequences, about 7.1% seen once. The sample in question was whole blood, obtained at baseline. Every receptor here comes from an adult who was a healthcare worker with PCR-confirmed SARS-CoV-2 infection or an uninfected control (not recorded which).

The chain joins TRBV28 to TRBJ2-1; 10 nucleotides match TRBD2. CDR1 and CDR2 (germline): MDHEN, SYDVKM. The ends lost 2 bases at V and 7 bases at J; junction bases unmatched: 5. CDR3 size: 15 residues. CDR3 DNA sequence: TGTGCCAGCAGTTTAAAAGCGGGGGGGCCGAATGAGCAGTTCTTC. Translation gives CASSLKAGGPNEQFF.

This clonotype occurred a few times. The chain uses TRBV29-1 and TRBJ2-2; possibly TRBD1 or TRBD2 for D (6 bases each). There are 15 residues in the CDR3. CDR1 SQVTM and CDR2 ANQGSEA come from the germline V gene. Trimming cost V 2 bases and J 3 bases, with 13 bases left between them. CDR3 protein: CSVECGGLYTGELFF. The DNA of the CDR3 is TGCAGCGTTGAATGTGGGGGGCTTTACACCGGGGAGCTGTTTTTT.

This clonotype was recorded many times. The chain's CDR3 is CASSLLGPASSYNSPLHF. CDR3 coding DNA: TGTGCCAGCAGTTTATTAGGCCCCGCGAGCTCCTATAATTCACCCCTCCACTTT. This chain connects TRBV28 to TRBJ1-6; D unresolved. Trimming pared 1 base from V and 0 bases from J, leaving 13 bases between. CDR3 length equals 18 residues. The germline V gene encodes CDR1 MDHEN and CDR2 SYDVKM.

The sample holds many counts of this clonotype. The chain links TRBV7-2 to TRBJ2-7; 7 bases fit TRBD1. Germline-derived CDR1 and CDR2 are SGHTA and FQGNSA. V gave up 5 bases and J gave up 3 bases; unmatched junction bases: 10. CDR3 length: 15 residues. CDR3 residues: CASSRDTTGYYEQYF. CDR3 nucleotide sequence: TGTGCCAGCAGCCGCGATACGACAGGGTACTACGAGCAGTACTTC.

The gene calls are TRBV28 and TRBJ2-5; D perhaps matches TRBD1 (5 bases). CDR3 length: 12 residues. Germline V gene lookup returns CDR1 MDHEN and CDR2 SYDVKM. Trimming took 2 bases from V and 9 from J, leaving 10 bases between them. The CDR3 nucleotides read TGTGCCAGCAGTTTAGCAGGGTATTCCCAGTACTTC. It yields the protein CASSLAGYSQYF.

This clonotype was recorded at least ten times. The CDR3 DNA follows: TGTGCCAGCAGCTCCTTAGACTTGCGCGGGGGCAGCACAGATACGCAGTATTTT. This encodes CASSSLDLRGGSTDTQYF. This chain connects TRBV7-6 to TRBJ2-3; D may be TRBD2 (7 bases). This CDR3 comprises 18 residues. Germline V gene data show CDR1 as SGHVS and CDR2 as FNYEAQ. Trimming took 4 bases from V and 0 from J, leaving 20 bases between them.

This clonotype has ten or more counts. This rearrangement joins TRBV13 to TRBJ2-3, with 9 nucleotides matching TRBD1. The CDR3 extends over 16 amino acids. The V gene end was trimmed by 4 bases and the J gene end by 2 bases; junction bases not matched to a gene: 7. Germline assignment: CDR1 PRHDT and CDR2 FYEKMQ (reference sequence). In nucleotides, the CDR3 is TGTGCCAGCAGCTACGGGACAGGGTCATTCACAGATACGCAGTATTTT. This gives the protein CASSYGTGSFTDTQYF.

The chain uses TRBV4-2 and TRBJ1-1; TRBD1 might be the D (6 bases). Germline V lookup: CDR1 LGHNA, CDR2 YNFKEQ. The V end was cut by 6 bases, the J end by 9 bases, with 23 bases between. CDR3 size: 15 residues. The DNA of the CDR3 is TGTGCCAGCAGTCAAAGCTCCATAGGGACAACCCAAGCTTTCTTT. It encodes CASSQSSIGTTQAFF.

There are many counts of this clonotype. The rearrangement links TRBV13 to TRBJ2-4; D remains unclear. Deletions cut 0 bases from V and 7 bases from J, with 7 bases between. This CDR3 is built from 13 residues. The germline CDR1 and CDR2 sequences are PRHDT and FYEKMQ (reference sequence). The CDR3 spells CASSLGGLNIQYF. The CDR3, as DNA: TGTGCCAGCAGCTTAGGGGGTCTGAACATTCAGTACTTC.

This clonotype was recorded a few times. CDR3 amino acids: CASSQKQKDTIYF. CDR3 nucleotides: TGTGCCAGCAGCCAAAAACAGAAGGACACCATATATTTT. J is TRBJ1-3 and V is TRBV14; D unclear. The germline V gene encodes CDR1 SGHDN and CDR2 FVKESK. V lost 2 bases to trimming and J lost 8 bases, with 10 bases between them. This CDR3 region has 13 residues.

This clonotype was found many times. The genes are TRBV5-6 and TRBJ1-1, with D possibly being TRBD1 (5 bases). Trimming stripped 1 base from V and 11 bases from J, with 12 bases between. The V gene's germline CDR1 is SGHDT and CDR2 YYEEEE. CDR3 length: 12 residues. The CDR3 nucleotides are TGTGCCAGCAGCTTGAGAAGGGGCTCGGCTTTCTTT. Encoded protein: CASSLRRGSAFF.

The chain couples TRBV28 to TRBJ2-3; possibly TRBD1 for D (5 bases). The CDR3 is made up of 15 amino acids. V was clipped by 2 bases and J by 1 base, with 10 bases between them. Germline V gene data show CDR1 as MDHEN and CDR2 as SYDVKM. CDR3 amino acids: CASSLVKGGTDTQYF. In nucleotides, the CDR3 is TGTGCCAGCAGTTTAGTGAAAGGGGGCACAGATACGCAGTATTTT. The whole variable domain, remainder taken from reference TRBV28 and TRBJ2-3, is DVKVTQSSRYLVKRTGEKVFLECVQDMDHENMFWYRQDPGLGLRLIYFSYDVKMKEKGDIPEGYSVSREKKERFSLILESASTNQTSMYLCASSLVKGGTDTQYFGPGTRLTVL.

In its sample, this clonotype was seen many times. V usage is TRBV7-3 and J usage is TRBJ2-1; 7 nucleotides align to TRBD2. There are 15 residues in the CDR3. Germline CDR1 and CDR2: SGHTA and FQGTGA. V lost 3 bases and J lost 2; bases outside the gene matches: 4. The CDR3 coding sequence is TGTGCCAGCAGCTTGTCCAGCGGGGCCTACAATGAGCAGTTCTTC. Translating gives CASSLSSGAYNEQFF.

In its sample, this clonotype was seen many times. The chain carries TRBV6-6 and TRBJ1-1, with TRBD1 as a possible D gene (5 bases). The V gene's germline CDR1 is MNHNY and CDR2 SVGAGI (reference sequence). The CDR3 extends over 14 amino acids. V was cut by 8 bases and J by 5 bases, with 18 bases left in between. The CDR3 sequence: CASLPNSGVTEAFF. For the CDR3, the DNA is TGTGCCAGCCTTCCTAACTCGGGGGTTACTGAAGCTTTCTTT.